A single sample is the source of the 6 T cell receptor beta chains below, sequenced in a study of Graves' ophthalmopathy and Graves' hyperthyroidism. TCR beta CDR3 regions were amplified from RNA transcripts. HTBI-primed first-round RT-PCR preceded second-round multiplex PCR. TCRdb fed the multiplex PCR reads into MiXCR, producing one record per CDR3 protein. In the table there are 170,000 or so distinct CDR3 sequences, around 40% of which are singletons. Sequenced material: peripheral blood. These receptors all stem from a young man with Graves' ophthalmopathy.

This clonotype was detected many times. This chain connects TRBV18 to TRBJ1-5; TRBD1 matches 7 bases. With 6 bases clipped from V and 4 bases from J, the junction kept 3 bases outside the gene matches. Germline loops: CDR1 KGHSH, CDR2 LQKENI. The CDR3 has 13 amino acids. Written as DNA, the CDR3 is TGTGCCAGCTCCACAGGGGCGAATCAGCCCCAGCATTTT. Residues: CASSTGANQPQHF.

The CDR3: CASSLDQGVGGYTF. The CDR3 DNA is TGTGCCAGCAGCTTAGATCAGGGCGTAGGTGGCTACACCTTC. The chain carries TRBV7-8 and TRBJ1-2, with D possibly being TRBD1 (5 bases). Trimming stripped 1 base from V and 7 bases from J, with 13 bases between. The CDR3 length is 14 residues. Germline V gene lookup returns CDR1 SGHVS and CDR2 FQNEAQ. The full variable domain, in which reference TRBV7-8 and TRBJ1-2 provide the parts outside the CDR3, is GAGVSQSPRYKVAKRGQDVALRCDPISGHVSLFWYQQALGQGPEFLTYFQNEAQLDKSGLPSDRFFAERPEGSVSTLKIQRTQQEDSAVYLCASSLDQGVGGYTFGSGTRLTVV.

The sample holds many counts of this clonotype. The V call is TRBV19, the J call TRBJ2-5; 9 nucleotides match TRBD1. CDR1 and CDR2 from the germline V gene are LNHDA and SQIVND (reference sequence). This CDR3 is built from 13 residues. V lost 10 bases and J lost 5; bases outside the gene matches: 8. This chain's CDR3 is CATRQGGRETQYF. The CDR3 nucleotides are TGTGCCACCCGACAGGGGGGTAGGGAGACCCAGTACTTC.

This clonotype was seen ten or more times. The chain combines TRBV6-4 with TRBJ2-2; no reliable D call. Trimming left V 8 bases short and J 3 bases short, with 7 bases between. The CDR3 has 12 residues. Germline loops: CDR1 MRHNA, CDR2 SNTAGT. The CDR3 loop reads CASQSDTGELFF. The CDR3 DNA reads as TGTGCCAGCCAATCAGACACCGGGGAGCTGTTTTTT.

This clonotype was observed many times. The chain carries TRBV27 and TRBJ2-2, with 10 positions matching TRBD2. The CDR3 runs 15 residues. Trimming removed 2 bases from V and 6 bases from J; junction bases left unmatched: 3. From germline, CDR1 is MNHEY and CDR2 SMNVEV (reference sequence). The CDR3 region has the DNA TGTGCCAGCAGTTTAGCGCTAGCGGGAGCCGGGGAGCTGTTTTTT. Protein sequence: CASSLALAGAGELFF.

The CDR3 DNA is TGCAGCGCAACTGGGCAGGGAGAATATGGCTACACCTTC. Translated: CSATGQGEYGYTF. The chain carries TRBV29-1 and TRBJ1-2; weak D call: TRBD1 (5 bases). The CDR3 runs 13 residues. The germline V and J ends were trimmed by 7 bases and 5 bases, with 17 bases remaining between them. CDR1 and CDR2 from the germline V gene are SQVTM and ANQGSEA. The full variable domain, in which reference TRBV29-1 and TRBJ1-2 provide the parts outside the CDR3, is SAVISQKPSRDICQRGTSLTIQCQVDSQVTMMFWYRQQPGQSLTLIATANQGSEATYESGFVIDKFPISRPNLTFSTLTVSNMSPEDSSIYLCSATGQGEYGYTFGSGTRLTVV.